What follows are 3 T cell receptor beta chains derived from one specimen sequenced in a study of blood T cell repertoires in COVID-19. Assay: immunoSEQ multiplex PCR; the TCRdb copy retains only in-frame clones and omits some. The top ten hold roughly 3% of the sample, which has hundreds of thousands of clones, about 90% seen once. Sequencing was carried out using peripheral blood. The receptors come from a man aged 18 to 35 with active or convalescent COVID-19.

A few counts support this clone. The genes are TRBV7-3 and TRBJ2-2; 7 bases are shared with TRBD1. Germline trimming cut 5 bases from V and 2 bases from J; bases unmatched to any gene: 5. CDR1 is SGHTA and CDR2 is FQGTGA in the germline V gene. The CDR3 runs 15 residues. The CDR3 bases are TGTGCCAGCAGCCCCGACAGGGATAACACCGGGGAGCTGTTTTTT. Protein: CASSPDRDNTGELFF.

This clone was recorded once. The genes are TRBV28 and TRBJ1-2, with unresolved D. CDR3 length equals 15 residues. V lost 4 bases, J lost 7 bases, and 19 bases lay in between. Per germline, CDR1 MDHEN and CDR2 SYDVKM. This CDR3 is CASSSPGLSFSGYTF. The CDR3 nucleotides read TGTGCCAGCAGTTCCCCTGGACTTAGTTTTAGTGGCTACACCTTC.

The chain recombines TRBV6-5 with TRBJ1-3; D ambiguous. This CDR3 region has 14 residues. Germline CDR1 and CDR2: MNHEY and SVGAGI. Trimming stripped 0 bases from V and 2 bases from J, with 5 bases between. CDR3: CASSYSIAGNTIYF. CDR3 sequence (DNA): TGTGCCAGCAGTTACTCAATCGCTGGAAACACCATATATTTT.